This T cell receptor beta chain derives from a study of cytomegalovirus exposure and HLA in healthy donors. On the study more broadly: Falling in the Caucasian-associated ancestry cluster were 80% to 85% of some 400 genotyped donors.

J lost 7 bases, V lost 4 bases, and 8 bases had no gene match. The CDR3 spans 16 residues. From germline, CDR1 is SGHDN and CDR2 FVKESK. Primers included in the PCR were 60 Vbeta and 13 Jbeta primers. Sequencing was performed with immunoSEQ multiplex PCR; in TCRdb, only in-frame clones are kept and a portion is missing. The sample has over 200,000 clones, 82% seen once. Study-wide results and caveats: Roughly uniform depth of sequencing across donors was assumed in presence/absence analyses.

Points on this clone: Antigen unknown.

The TCR sequence derives from a woman aged 40-49 years in good health and CMV-seropositive. The sequenced material came from PBMCs. The chain couples TRBV14 to TRBJ2-7; 15 nucleotides match TRBD2. The CDR3 bases are TGTGCCAGCAGCCTTCGGACTAGCGGGAGGGCGGGTGAGCAGTACTTC. Protein: CASSLRTSGRAGEQYF.